Listed below are T cell receptor beta chains from one sample, sequenced in a study of shared clonotypes between healthy human individuals. Sequencing was performed with immunoSEQ multiplex PCR; in TCRdb, only in-frame clones are kept and a portion is missing. The data hold about 2 million clones, with approximately 94% observed a single time. Specimen: naive CD8+ T cells sorted from blood. These receptors all come from a man aged 18 to 35 in good health. The CDR3 runs from the conserved cysteine through the conserved F or W. Each record gives: D gene, V gene, clone size, J gene, CDR3 protein, CDR3 DNA. A D gene is named only where the DNA matches it firmly. Clone size appears in some rows only: once, few, many, or a class for an expanded clone.

d_gene: TRBD1; v_gene: TRBV28; abundance: once; j_gene: TRBJ2-7; CDR3aa: CASSLGDRTGYEQYF; CDR3nt: TGTGCCAGCAGTTTAGGAGACCGGACAGGGTACGAGCAGTACTTC
d_gene: -; v_gene: TRBV5-4; abundance: -; j_gene: TRBJ1-1; CDR3aa: CASSLVDTEAFF; CDR3nt: TGTGCCAGCAGCTTGGTGGACACTGAAGCTTTCTTT
d_gene: TRBD2; v_gene: TRBV11-2; abundance: -; j_gene: TRBJ2-7; CDR3aa: CASSHGGGPRHEQYF; CDR3nt: TGTGCCAGCAGCCATGGGGGAGGGCCTCGCCACGAGCAGTACTTC
d_gene: -; v_gene: TRBV5-1; abundance: -; j_gene: TRBJ2-2; CDR3aa: CASSPGYTGELFF; CDR3nt: TGCGCCAGCAGCCCGGGGTACACCGGGGAGCTGTTTTTT
d_gene: -; v_gene: TRBV10-3; abundance: -; j_gene: TRBJ1-3; CDR3aa: CAISEPGTRVPRNTIYF; CDR3nt: TGTGCCATCAGTGAACCCGGGACACGGGTGCCAAGAAACACCATATATTTT
d_gene: TRBD1; v_gene: TRBV29-1; abundance: -; j_gene: TRBJ2-7; CDR3aa: CSVVDRVAYEQYF; CDR3nt: TGCAGCGTTGTGGACAGGGTAGCCTACGAGCAGTACTTC
d_gene: -; v_gene: TRBV7-2; abundance: -; j_gene: TRBJ2-7; CDR3aa: CASSLLSRRSDEQYF; CDR3nt: TGTGCCAGCAGCTTATTAAGCCGTAGGTCCGACGAGCAGTACTTC
d_gene: -; v_gene: TRBV7-6; abundance: -; j_gene: TRBJ2-7; CDR3aa: CASSLGNFYEQYF; CDR3nt: TGTGCCAGCAGCTTAGGTAACTTCTACGAGCAGTACTTC
d_gene: -; v_gene: TRBV9; abundance: -; j_gene: TRBJ2-1; CDR3aa: CASSATGTNEQFF; CDR3nt: TGTGCCAGCAGCGCCACAGGGACCAATGAGCAGTTCTTC
d_gene: -; v_gene: TRBV30; abundance: -; j_gene: TRBJ2-3; CDR3aa: CAWSPTLAFSTDTQYF; CDR3nt: TGTGCCTGGAGTCCCACTCTAGCGTTTAGCACAGATACGCAGTATTTT
d_gene: -; v_gene: TRBV19; abundance: -; j_gene: TRBJ1-1; CDR3aa: CASSIYRDTEAFF; CDR3nt: TGTGCCAGTAGTATATATCGGGACACTGAAGCTTTCTTT
d_gene: TRBD1; v_gene: TRBV4-3; abundance: -; j_gene: TRBJ1-1; CDR3aa: CASSPTTGTENTEAFF; CDR3nt: TGCGCCAGCAGCCCAACAACCGGGACAGAGAACACTGAAGCTTTCTTT
d_gene: -; v_gene: TRBV27; abundance: -; j_gene: TRBJ2-1; CDR3aa: CASSLEASSYNEQFF; CDR3nt: TGTGCCAGCAGTTTAGAAGCGAGCTCCTACAATGAGCAGTTCTTC